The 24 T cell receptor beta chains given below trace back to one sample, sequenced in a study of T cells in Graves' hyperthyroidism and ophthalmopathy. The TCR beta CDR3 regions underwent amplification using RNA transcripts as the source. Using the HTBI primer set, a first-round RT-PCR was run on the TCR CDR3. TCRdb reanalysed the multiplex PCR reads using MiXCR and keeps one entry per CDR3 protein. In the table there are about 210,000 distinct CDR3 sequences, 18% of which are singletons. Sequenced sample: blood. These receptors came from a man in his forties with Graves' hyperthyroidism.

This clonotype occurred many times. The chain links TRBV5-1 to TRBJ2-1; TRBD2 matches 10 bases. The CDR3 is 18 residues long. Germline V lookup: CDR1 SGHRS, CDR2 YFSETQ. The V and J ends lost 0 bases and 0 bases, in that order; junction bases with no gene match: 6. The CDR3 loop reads CASSLVAGGISSYNEQFF. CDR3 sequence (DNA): TGCGCCAGCAGCTTGGTAGCGGGGGGCATAAGCTCCTACAATGAGCAGTTCTTC.

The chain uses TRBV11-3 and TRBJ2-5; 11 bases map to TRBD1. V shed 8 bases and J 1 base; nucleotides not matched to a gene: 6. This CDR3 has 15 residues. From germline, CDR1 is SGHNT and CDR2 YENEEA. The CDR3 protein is CASGVGTGGQETQYF. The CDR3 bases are TGTGCCAGCGGGGTTGGGACAGGGGGCCAAGAGACCCAGTACTTC. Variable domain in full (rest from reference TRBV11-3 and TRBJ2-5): EAGVVQSPRYKIIEKKQPVAFWCNPISGHNTLYWYLQNLGQGPELLIRYENEEAVDDSQLPKDRFSAERLKGVDSTLKIQPAELGDSAVYLCASGVGTGGQETQYFGPGTRLLVL.

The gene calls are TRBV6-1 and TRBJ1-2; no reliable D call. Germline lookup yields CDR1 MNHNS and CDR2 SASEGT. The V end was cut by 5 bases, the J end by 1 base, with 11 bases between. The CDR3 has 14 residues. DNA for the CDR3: TGTGCCAGCAGTCCCGGTCCTGATAACTATGGCTACACCTTC. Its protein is CASSPGPDNYGYTF.

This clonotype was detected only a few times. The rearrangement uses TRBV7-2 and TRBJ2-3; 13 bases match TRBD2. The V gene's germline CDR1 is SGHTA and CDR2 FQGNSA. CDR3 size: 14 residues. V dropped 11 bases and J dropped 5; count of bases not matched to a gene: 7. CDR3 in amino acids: CALQLAGGQDTQYF. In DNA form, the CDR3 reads TGTGCCTTGCAACTAGCGGGGGGGCAAGATACGCAGTATTTT.

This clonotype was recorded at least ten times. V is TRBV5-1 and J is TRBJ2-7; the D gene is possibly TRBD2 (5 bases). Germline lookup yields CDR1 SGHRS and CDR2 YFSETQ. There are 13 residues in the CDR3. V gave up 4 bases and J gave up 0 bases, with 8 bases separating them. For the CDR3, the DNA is TGCGCCAGCAGCATGGACTTCTCCTACGAGCAGTACTTC. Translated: CASSMDFSYEQYF.

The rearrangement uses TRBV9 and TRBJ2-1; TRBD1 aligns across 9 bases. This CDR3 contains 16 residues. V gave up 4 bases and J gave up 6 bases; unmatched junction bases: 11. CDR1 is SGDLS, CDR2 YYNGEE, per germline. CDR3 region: CASSPRQGGVANEQFF. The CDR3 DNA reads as TGTGCCAGCAGCCCCCGACAGGGGGGGGTGGCCAATGAGCAGTTCTTC.

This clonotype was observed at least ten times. The CDR3 nucleotides are TGTGCCATCAGTGCAGGGGGGGAAGAGACCCAGTACTTC. It is translated as CAISAGGEETQYF. The rearrangement links TRBV10-3 to TRBJ2-5; TRBD1 or TRBD2 may be the D gene (7 bases each). CDR1 and CDR2 (germline): ENHRY, SYGVKD. There are 13 residues in the CDR3. The V end was cut by 4 bases, the J end by 3 bases, with 9 bases between.

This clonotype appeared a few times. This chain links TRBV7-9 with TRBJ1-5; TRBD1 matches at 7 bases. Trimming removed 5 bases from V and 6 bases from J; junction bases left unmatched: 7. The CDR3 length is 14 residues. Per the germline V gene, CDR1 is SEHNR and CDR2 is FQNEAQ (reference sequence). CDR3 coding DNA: TGTGCCAGCAGCCATGACAGGGTCGGTCAGCCCCAGCATTTT. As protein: CASSHDRVGQPQHF. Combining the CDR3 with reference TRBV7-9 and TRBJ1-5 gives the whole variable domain DTGVSQNPRHKITKRGQNVTFRCDPISEHNRLYWYRQTLGQGPEFLTYFQNEAQLEKSRLLSDRFSAERPKGSFSTLEIQRTEQGDSAMYLCASSHDRVGQPQHFGDGTRLSIL.

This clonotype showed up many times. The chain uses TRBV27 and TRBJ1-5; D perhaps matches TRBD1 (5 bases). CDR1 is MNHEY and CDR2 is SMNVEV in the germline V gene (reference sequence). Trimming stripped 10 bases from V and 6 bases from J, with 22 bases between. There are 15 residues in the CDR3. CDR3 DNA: TGTGCCACCGGCCCGACAGCCCATGGGGGTCAGCCCCAGCATTTT. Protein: CATGPTAHGGQPQHF.

CDR3 in amino acids: CASSQSVTGDGYTF. The CDR3 nucleotides read TGTGCCAGCAGCCAATCGGTAACAGGGGATGGCTACACCTTC. This chain links TRBV16 with TRBJ1-2; 7 bases line up with TRBD1. The CDR3 has 14 amino acids. Per the germline V gene, CDR1 is KGHSY and CDR2 is FQNENV. V shed 0 bases and J 6 bases; nucleotides not matched to a gene: 4.

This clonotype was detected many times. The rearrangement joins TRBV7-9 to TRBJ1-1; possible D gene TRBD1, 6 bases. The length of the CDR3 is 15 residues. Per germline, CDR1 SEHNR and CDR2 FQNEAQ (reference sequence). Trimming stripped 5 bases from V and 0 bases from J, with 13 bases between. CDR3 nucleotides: TGTGCCAGCAGCCCCGACAGGAGCATGAACACTGAAGCTTTCTTT. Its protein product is CASSPDRSMNTEAFF.

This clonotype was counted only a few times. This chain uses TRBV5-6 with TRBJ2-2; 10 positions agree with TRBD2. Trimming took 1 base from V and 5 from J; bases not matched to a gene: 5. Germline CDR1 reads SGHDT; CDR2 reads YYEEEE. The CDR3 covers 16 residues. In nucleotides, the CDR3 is TGTGCCAGCAGCTTGACGTCTAGCGGGAGTACCGGGGAGCTGTTTTTT. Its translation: CASSLTSSGSTGELFF.

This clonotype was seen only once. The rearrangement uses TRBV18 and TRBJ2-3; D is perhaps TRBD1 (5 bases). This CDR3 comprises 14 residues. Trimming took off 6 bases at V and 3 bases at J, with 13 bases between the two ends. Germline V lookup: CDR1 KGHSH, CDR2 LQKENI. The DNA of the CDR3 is TGTGCCAGCTCGCAGGGTGACTTTACAGATACGCAGTATTTT. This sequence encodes CASSQGDFTDTQYF.

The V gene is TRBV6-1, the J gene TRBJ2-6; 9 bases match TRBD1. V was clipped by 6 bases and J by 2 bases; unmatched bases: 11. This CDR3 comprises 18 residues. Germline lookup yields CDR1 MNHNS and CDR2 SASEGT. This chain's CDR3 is CASRTDRGRFAGANVLTF. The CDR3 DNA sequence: TGTGCCAGCAGAACGGACAGGGGACGGTTCGCTGGGGCCAACGTCCTGACTTTC.

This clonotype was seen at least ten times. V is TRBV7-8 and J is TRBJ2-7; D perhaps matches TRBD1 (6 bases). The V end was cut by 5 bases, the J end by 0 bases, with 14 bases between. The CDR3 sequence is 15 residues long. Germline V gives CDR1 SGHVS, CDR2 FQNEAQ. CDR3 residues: CASSVGTRSSYEQYF. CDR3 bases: TGTGCCAGCAGCGTCGGGACAAGAAGCTCCTACGAGCAGTACTTC.

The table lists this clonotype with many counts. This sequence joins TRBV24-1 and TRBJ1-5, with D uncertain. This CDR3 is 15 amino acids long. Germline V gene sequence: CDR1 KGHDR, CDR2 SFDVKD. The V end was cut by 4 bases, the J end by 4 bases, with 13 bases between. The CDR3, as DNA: TGTGCCACCAGTGACTCTGGAGGGCCGAATCAGCCCCAGCATTTT. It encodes CATSDSGGPNQPQHF.

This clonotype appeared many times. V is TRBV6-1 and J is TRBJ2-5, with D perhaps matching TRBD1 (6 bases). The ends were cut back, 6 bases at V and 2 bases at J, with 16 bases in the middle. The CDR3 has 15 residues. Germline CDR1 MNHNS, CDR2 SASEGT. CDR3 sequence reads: CASRPTGQRQETQYF. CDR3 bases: TGTGCCAGCAGGCCAACAGGGCAGCGGCAAGAGACCCAGTACTTC.

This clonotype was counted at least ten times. CDR3: CASVDRDRPIYGYTF. In nucleotides, the CDR3 is TGTGCCAGCGTCGATCGGGACAGGCCCATCTATGGCTACACCTTC. The chain links TRBV18 to TRBJ1-2, with 8 bases lining up with TRBD1. Losses at the gene ends were 8 bases for V and 4 bases for J; bases not matched to a gene: 12. In germline, CDR1 is KGHSH, CDR2 LQKENI. The CDR3 totals 15 residues.

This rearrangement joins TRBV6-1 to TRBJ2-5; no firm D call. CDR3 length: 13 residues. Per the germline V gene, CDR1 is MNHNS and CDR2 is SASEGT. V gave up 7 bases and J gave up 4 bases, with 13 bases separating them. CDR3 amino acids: CASTDGGGETQYF. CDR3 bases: TGTGCCAGCACCGACGGCGGTGGAGAGACCCAGTACTTC.

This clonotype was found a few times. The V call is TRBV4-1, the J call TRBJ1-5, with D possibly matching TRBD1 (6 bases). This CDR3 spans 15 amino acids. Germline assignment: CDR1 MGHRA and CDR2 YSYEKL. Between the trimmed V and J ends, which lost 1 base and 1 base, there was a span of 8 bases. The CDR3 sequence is CASSQVQGSNQPQHF. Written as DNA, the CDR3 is TGCGCCAGCAGCCAAGTACAGGGCAGCAATCAGCCCCAGCATTTT.

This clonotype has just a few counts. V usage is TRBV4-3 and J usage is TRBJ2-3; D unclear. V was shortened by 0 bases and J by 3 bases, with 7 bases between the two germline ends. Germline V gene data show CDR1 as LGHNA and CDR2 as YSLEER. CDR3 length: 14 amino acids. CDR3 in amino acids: CASSQDRWTDTQYF. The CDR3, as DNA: TGCGCCAGCAGCCAAGATCGCTGGACAGATACGCAGTATTTT.

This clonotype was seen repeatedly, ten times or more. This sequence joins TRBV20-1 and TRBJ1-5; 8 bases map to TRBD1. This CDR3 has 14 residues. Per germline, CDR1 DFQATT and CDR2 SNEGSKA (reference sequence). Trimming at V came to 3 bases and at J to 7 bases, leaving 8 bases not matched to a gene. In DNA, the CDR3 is TGCAGTGCTAGTGGTCAGGGGGCAGAGCAGCCCCAGCATTTT. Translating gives CSASGQGAEQPQHF.

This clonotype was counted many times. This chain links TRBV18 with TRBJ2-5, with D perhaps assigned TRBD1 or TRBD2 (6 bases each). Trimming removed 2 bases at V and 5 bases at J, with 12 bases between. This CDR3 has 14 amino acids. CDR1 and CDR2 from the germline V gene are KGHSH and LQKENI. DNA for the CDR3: TGTGCCAGCTCACCATCGACTAGGGGGGAGACCCAGTACTTC. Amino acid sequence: CASSPSTRGETQYF.

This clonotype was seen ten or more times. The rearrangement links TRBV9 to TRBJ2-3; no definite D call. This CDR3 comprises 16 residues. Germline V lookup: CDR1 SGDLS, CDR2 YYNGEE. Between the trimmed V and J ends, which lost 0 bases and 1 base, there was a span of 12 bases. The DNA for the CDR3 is TGTGCCAGCAGCGTAGGTCCTAGTACCGGCACAGATACGCAGTATTTT. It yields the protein CASSVGPSTGTDTQYF. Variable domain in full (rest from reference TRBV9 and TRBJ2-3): DSGVTQTPKHLITATGQRVTLRCSPRSGDLSVYWYQQSLDQGLQFLIQYYNGEERAKGNILERFSAQQFPDLHSELNLSSLELGDSALYFCASSVGPSTGTDTQYFGPGTRLTVL.